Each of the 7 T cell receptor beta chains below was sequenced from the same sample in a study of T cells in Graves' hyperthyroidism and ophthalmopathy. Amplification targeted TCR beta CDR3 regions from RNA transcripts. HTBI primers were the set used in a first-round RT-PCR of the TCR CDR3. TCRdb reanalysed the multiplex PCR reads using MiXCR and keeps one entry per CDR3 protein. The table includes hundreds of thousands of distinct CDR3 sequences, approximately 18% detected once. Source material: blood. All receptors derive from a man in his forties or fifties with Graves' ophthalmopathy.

The CDR3 sequence is CASSFSGTGEADYGYTF. In DNA form, the CDR3 reads TGTGCCAGCAGTTTCTCCGGGACAGGGGAAGCAGACTATGGCTACACCTTC. The chain is built from TRBV28 and TRBJ1-2; TRBD1 matches at 10 bases. The germline gives CDR1 MDHEN, CDR2 SYDVKM. V shed 3 bases and J 3 bases; nucleotides not matched to a gene: 10. CDR3 length: 17 amino acids.

The CDR3 DNA follows: TGTGCCAGCAGCCGTAAGACTAGCGGGGCGTGGAATGAGCAGTTCTTC. Its protein product is CASSRKTSGAWNEQFF. This rearrangement joins TRBV9 to TRBJ2-1; 11 nucleotides line up with TRBD2. The CDR3 covers 16 residues. Germline CDR1 SGDLS, CDR2 YYNGEE. The V and J ends lost 4 bases and 7 bases, in that order; junction bases with no gene match: 10.

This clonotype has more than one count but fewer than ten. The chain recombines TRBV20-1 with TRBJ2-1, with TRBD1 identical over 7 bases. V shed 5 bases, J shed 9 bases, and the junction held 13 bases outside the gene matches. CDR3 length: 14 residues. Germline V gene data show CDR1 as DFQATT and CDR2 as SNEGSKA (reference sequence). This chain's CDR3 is CSASRDSRLGEQFF. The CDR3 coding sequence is TGCAGTGCTTCCCGGGACAGTAGGCTCGGTGAGCAGTTCTTC.

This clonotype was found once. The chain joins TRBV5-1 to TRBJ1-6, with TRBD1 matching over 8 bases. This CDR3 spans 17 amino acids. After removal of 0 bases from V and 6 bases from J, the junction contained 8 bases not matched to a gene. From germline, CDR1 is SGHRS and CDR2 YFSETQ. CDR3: CASSLDTLDRANSPLHF. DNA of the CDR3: TGCGCCAGCAGCTTGGACACCCTGGACAGGGCTAATTCACCCCTCCACTTT.

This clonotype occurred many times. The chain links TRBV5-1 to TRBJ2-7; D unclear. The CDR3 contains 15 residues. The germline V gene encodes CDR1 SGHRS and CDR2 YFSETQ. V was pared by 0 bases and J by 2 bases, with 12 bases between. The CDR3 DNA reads TGCGCCAGCAGCTTGGAGGCAGGCTCGGCCTACGAGCAGTACTTC. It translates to CASSLEAGSAYEQYF.

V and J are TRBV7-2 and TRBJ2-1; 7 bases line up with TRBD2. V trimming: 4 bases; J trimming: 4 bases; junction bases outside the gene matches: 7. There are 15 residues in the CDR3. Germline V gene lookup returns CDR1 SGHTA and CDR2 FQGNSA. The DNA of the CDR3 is TGTGCCAGCAGCTCCCCGCGAGCGGGGTACAATGAGCAGTTCTTC. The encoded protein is CASSSPRAGYNEQFF.

DNA for the CDR3: TGTGCCAGCAGCTTACGGGCAGGGGGACCAGATACGCAGTATTTT. Protein product: CASSLRAGGPDTQYF. This sequence joins TRBV13 and TRBJ2-3; TRBD1 aligns across 7 bases. J lost 4 bases, V lost 2 bases, and 6 bases had no gene match. Germline V gene sequence: CDR1 PRHDT, CDR2 FYEKMQ (reference sequence). This CDR3 contains 15 residues.